The 30 T cell receptor beta chains in this list originate from one sample, sequenced in a study of T cell clonality in common variable immunodeficiency. Generated by immunoSEQ multiplex PCR, the TCRdb table keeps only in-frame clones and is missing some. The repertoire consists of some 38,000 clones, none detected only once. The source material was peripheral blood mononuclear cells. These receptor sequences come from a person aged 18 to 69 in good health.

The sample holds many counts of this clone. The DNA read from the CDR3 is TGCAGTGCTAGGTCAAGCAATCAGCCC. Translation gives CSARSSNQP. In full, the CDR3 reads CSARSSNQPQHF. V gene TRBV20-1 combines with J gene TRBJ1-5; D ambiguous. The read gets to within 3 residues of the CDR3 end, and the germline J gene fills in the rest. This CDR3 has 12 residues. Trimming removed 3 bases from V and 1 base from J, with 4 bases in between. Germline V gene sequence: CDR1 DFQATT, CDR2 SNEGSKA (reference sequence).

Ten or more counts support this clone. The read falls 3 residues short of the CDR3 end, and the missing part is taken from the germline J gene. The chain recombines TRBV20-1 with TRBJ1-5; D is undetermined. V lost 3 bases to trimming and J lost 7 bases, with 10 bases between them. The CDR3 loop spans 12 amino acids. CDR1 and CDR2 (germline): DFQATT, SNEGSKA (reference sequence). The CDR3 sequence: CSASGVGQPQHF. The sequenced CDR3 bases are TGCAGTGCTAGCGGGGTCGGCCAGCCC.

This clone was counted many times. From the germline J gene comes the end of the CDR3, since the read stops 3 residues before it. J is TRBJ1-5 and V is TRBV19; tentatively, D is TRBD1 (5 bases). V was cut by 5 bases and J by 7 bases, with 9 bases left in between. From germline, CDR1 is LNHDA and CDR2 SQIVND (reference sequence). The CDR3 totals 12 residues. CDR3 protein: CASSLDRQPQHF. Partial CDR3 DNA: TGTGCCAGTAGTCTCGACAGACAGCCC.

This clone has a count of ten or more. The read stops 3 residues short of the end of the CDR3; the missing end is completed from the germline J gene. The chain uses TRBV19 and TRBJ2-7, with 8 bases fitting TRBD2. V gave up 3 bases and J gave up 4 bases; unmatched junction bases: 2. The CDR3 length is 13 residues. Germline loops: CDR1 LNHDA, CDR2 SQIVND (reference sequence). CDR3 sequence: CASSITSGYEQYF. CDR3 DNA (partial): TGTGCCAGTAGTATTACTAGCGGTTACGAG.

This clone was picked up many times. The read falls 3 residues short of the CDR3 end, and the missing part is taken from the germline J gene. J is TRBJ1-1 and V is TRBV18, with TRBD1 matching over 7 bases. Looked up from germline, CDR1 is KGHSH and CDR2 is LQKENI. Unmatched junction bases numbered 13, after V lost 5 bases and J lost 4 bases. The CDR3 covers 16 residues. The DNA read from the CDR3 is TGTGCCAGCTCATCCGGGACAGTCAGCGAAGGCACTGAA. It is translated as CASSSGTVSEGTE. From start to end, the CDR3 is CASSSGTVSEGTEAFF.

This clone has ten or more counts. The read stops 3 residues short of the end of the CDR3; the missing end is completed from the germline J gene. The chain is built from TRBV18 and TRBJ1-2; the D gene is possibly TRBD1 (5 bases). The CDR3 sequence is 12 residues long. The germline V and J ends were trimmed by 4 bases and 6 bases, with 9 bases remaining between them. The germline gives CDR1 KGHSH, CDR2 LQKENI. The CDR3 sequence: CASSLAGDGYTF. CDR3 DNA (partial): TGTGCCAGCTCACTGGCGGGGGATGGC.

This clone was counted between two and nine times. The CDR3 is cut off 3 residues early in the read; its end comes from the germline J gene. The V call is TRBV7-6, the J call TRBJ1-1; 7 bases agree with TRBD1. Germline V gene sequence: CDR1 SGHVS, CDR2 FNYEAQ. CDR3 length: 13 amino acids. The CDR3 DNA, read in part, is TGTGCCAGCAGCTTAGCATGGGGACAGGAA. It is translated as CASSLAWGQE. In full, the CDR3 reads CASSLAWGQEAFF.

This clone was counted between two and nine times. With the read ending 3 residues before the CDR3 end, the germline J gene is used to fill in that end. This chain links TRBV18 with TRBJ1-1; 8 nucleotides match TRBD1. Unmatched junction bases numbered 1, after V lost 1 base and J lost 0 bases. The CDR3 is 15 residues long. Per germline, CDR1 KGHSH and CDR2 LQKENI. CDR3 sequence reads: CASSPQQGVNTEAFF. Partial CDR3 DNA: TGTGCCAGCTCACCACAACAGGGGGTGAACACTGAA.

Ten or more counts support this clone. The CDR3 end is not reached by the read, which stops 3 residues before it; the germline J gene fills it in. The genes are TRBV7-9 and TRBJ1-1; no clear D gene. The length of the CDR3 is 11 residues. Trimming took 5 bases from V and 7 from J, leaving 8 bases between them. Germline CDR1 SEHNR, CDR2 FQNEAQ (reference sequence). CDR3 in amino acids: CASSLQSEAFF. The CDR3 bases that were read are TGTGCCAGCAGCCTTCAGAGTGAA.

This clone was seen ten or more times. The read stops 3 residues short of the end of the CDR3; the missing end is completed from the germline J gene. The V and J genes are TRBV10-3 and TRBJ2-3, with 10 bases matching TRBD2. This CDR3 spans 15 amino acids. CDR1 ENHRY and CDR2 SYGVKD come from the germline V gene. V dropped 9 bases and J dropped 4; count of bases not matched to a gene: 10. The DNA read from the CDR3 is TGTGCCATGAAGAAACCGGGACTAGCGCCAGATACG. This codes for CAMKKPGLAPDT. The complete CDR3 reads CAMKKPGLAPDTQYF.

This clone was seen more than once but under ten times. The read falls 3 residues short of the CDR3 end, and the missing part is taken from the germline J gene. This chain joins TRBV11-1 and TRBJ1-1; 7 nucleotides agree with TRBD1. CDR1 SGHAT and CDR2 FQDESV come from the germline V gene (reference sequence). The CDR3 runs to 14 residues. V lost 5 bases, J lost 3 bases, and 6 bases stayed unmatched. The CDR3 bases that were read are TGTGCCAGCAGCCGCGGGACAGCCTACACTGAA. This translates into CASSRGTAYTE. The entire CDR3 sequence reads CASSRGTAYTEAFF.

This clone was seen ten or more times. The read ends 3 residues shy of where the CDR3 ends; the end is completed using the germline J gene. This sequence joins TRBV2 and TRBJ1-1; unclear D gene. V was clipped by 6 bases and J by 0 bases, with 14 bases between them. The germline gives CDR1 SNHLY, CDR2 FYNNEI. CDR3 size: 15 residues. CDR3 amino acids: CASRPLTMMNTEAFF. Partial CDR3 DNA: TGTGCCAGCAGACCACTTACTATGATGAACACTGAA.

This clone showed up many times. The read gets to within 3 residues of the CDR3 end, and the germline J gene fills in the rest. The chain uses TRBV7-9 and TRBJ2-4, with D possibly matching TRBD1 (5 bases). Trimming stripped 8 bases from V and 3 bases from J, with 17 bases between. CDR1 SEHNR and CDR2 FQNEAQ come from the germline V gene (reference sequence). This CDR3 region has 15 residues. Incomplete CDR3 DNA: TGTGCCAGCGGCTCCAGGGATCAAGTCAAAAACATT. Protein product: CASGSRDQVKNI. In full, the CDR3 reads CASGSRDQVKNIQYF.

This clone was recorded at least ten times. The read ends 3 residues shy of where the CDR3 ends; the end is completed using the germline J gene. The chain recombines TRBV5-4 with TRBJ2-1, with 8 bases identical to TRBD1. The ends lost 1 base at V and 7 bases at J; junction bases unmatched: 10. This CDR3 region has 16 residues. CDR1 is SGHNT, CDR2 YYREEE, per germline (reference sequence). CDR3 residues: CASSLSTLTGANEQFF. The sequenced CDR3 bases are TGTGCCAGCAGCTTGTCTACTCTGACAGGGGCGAATGAG. Full variable domain (rest looked up from reference TRBV5-4 and TRBJ2-1): ETGVTQSPTHLIKTRGQQVTLRCSSQSGHNTVSWYQQALGQGPQFIFQYYREEENGRGNFPPRFSGLQFPNYSSELNVNALELDDSALYLCASSLSTLTGANEQFFGPGTRLTVL.

This clone was found many times. Read coverage stops 3 residues before the CDR3 terminus; the germline J gene supplies the remainder. The V call is TRBV2, the J call TRBJ2-1; 9 nucleotides agree with TRBD2. The germline CDR1 and CDR2 sequences are SNHLY and FYNNEI. With V trimmed by 8 bases and J by 7 bases, 3 bases remained unmatched. This CDR3 is built from 12 residues. This CDR3 is CASGTSSNEQFF. The part of the CDR3 DNA that was read is TGTGCCAGCGGGACTAGCAGTAATGAG.

This clone has at least ten counts. The read stops 3 residues short of the end of the CDR3; the missing end is completed from the germline J gene. The rearrangement joins TRBV7-2 to TRBJ2-7; TRBD1 matches 10 bases. V trimming: 5 bases; J trimming: 2 bases; junction bases outside the gene matches: 3. This CDR3 contains 14 residues. Germline-derived CDR1 and CDR2 are SGHTA and FQGNSA. CDR3 amino acids: CASSRDRGTYEQYF. The sequenced part of the CDR3 DNA is TGTGCCAGCAGCCGGGACAGGGGAACCTACGAG.

This clone was seen at least ten times. The read ends 3 residues before the CDR3 terminus; that terminus is restored from the germline J gene. This chain uses TRBV18 with TRBJ2-3; D unclear. Germline values: CDR1 KGHSH, CDR2 LQKENI. The CDR3 totals 12 residues. V lost 3 bases and J 2 bases, leaving 3 bases between the germline ends. CDR3 residues: CASSPYTDTQYF. CDR3 DNA (partial): TGTGCCAGCTCACCCTACACAGATACG.

This clone showed up many times. The read terminates 3 residues before the CDR3 end, so the remaining end is supplied by the germline J gene. V and J are TRBV9 and TRBJ1-2; maybe TRBD1 (5 bases). This CDR3 has 15 amino acids. Per germline, CDR1 SGDLS and CDR2 YYNGEE. The chain's CDR3 is CASSPGIEGYRGYTF. Incomplete CDR3 DNA: TGTGCCAGCAGCCCCGGTATCGAGGGGTATCGCGGC. The complete variable domain, with remaining parts taken from reference TRBV9 and TRBJ1-2, reads DSGVTQTPKHLITATGQRVTLRCSPRSGDLSVYWYQQSLDQGLQFLIQYYNGEERAKGNILERFSAQQFPDLHSELNLSSLELGDSALYFCASSPGIEGYRGYTFGSGTRLTVV.

This clone was seen ten or more times. Coverage ceases 3 residues before the CDR3 finishes, and the germline J gene fills in the end. V and J are TRBV19 and TRBJ1-2; 7 bases fit TRBD1. Unmatched junction bases numbered 3, after V lost 6 bases and J lost 2 bases. Germline assignment: CDR1 LNHDA and CDR2 SQIVND (reference sequence). The CDR3 runs to 13 residues. The CDR3 bases that were read are TGTGCCAGTAGGGAACAGGGGAACTATGGC. Translation gives CASREQGNYG. The entire CDR3 is CASREQGNYGYTF.

In the case of this clone: The read is 3 residues too short to cover the CDR3 end, so that end is filled in from the germline J gene. The V gene is TRBV18, the J gene TRBJ1-1; D perhaps matches TRBD1 (6 bases). The CDR3 is 15 amino acids. V lost 5 bases, J lost 0 bases, and 13 bases lay in between. Germline values: CDR1 KGHSH, CDR2 LQKENI. CDR3 residues: CASSARQAMNTEAFF. The DNA read from the CDR3 is TGTGCCAGCTCAGCTCGACAGGCGATGAACACTGAA.

This clone was counted at least ten times. The read ends 3 residues early relative to the CDR3; the germline J gene fills the gap. This chain joins TRBV20-1 and TRBJ2-3; D gene ambiguous. Trimming removed 0 bases from V and 5 bases from J, with 9 bases in between. In germline, CDR1 is DFQATT, CDR2 SNEGSKA (reference sequence). This CDR3 region has 13 residues. CDR3 residues: CSARDPLLDTQYF. The covered CDR3 bases are TGCAGTGCTAGAGACCCCTTATTAGATACG.

This clone was counted at least ten times. The read halts 3 residues ahead of the CDR3 end, with the missing end drawn from the germline J gene. This rearrangement joins TRBV28 to TRBJ2-7, with TRBD1 identical over 7 bases. This CDR3 has 13 amino acids. Germline trimming cut 5 bases from V and 0 bases from J; bases unmatched to any gene: 1. The germline V gene has CDR1 MDHEN and CDR2 SYDVKM. The part of the CDR3 DNA that was read is TGTGCCAGCAGTGGGGACAGCTCCTACGAG. This sequence encodes CASSGDSSYE. The CDR3 in full is CASSGDSSYEQYF.

This clone came up many times. The read terminates 3 residues ahead of where the CDR3 ends, so the germline J gene completes it. The rearrangement uses TRBV7-8 and TRBJ2-2; D is undetermined. The CDR3 spans 14 residues. Germline V gene lookup returns CDR1 SGHVS and CDR2 FQNEAQ. The germline V and J ends were trimmed by 0 bases and 1 base, with 3 bases remaining between them. The CDR3 spells CASSLARNTGELFF. The sequenced part of the CDR3 DNA is TGTGCCAGCAGCTTAGCGCGGAACACCGGGGAG.

This clone was seen many times. The DNA ends 3 residues before the CDR3 does, and the rest of the CDR3 is filled in from the germline J gene. The chain employs TRBV30 and TRBJ1-2; D unclear. The CDR3 extends over 14 amino acids. Trimming took 3 bases from V and 5 from J, leaving 16 bases between them. Germline assignment: CDR1 GTSNPN and CDR2 SVGIG (reference sequence). CDR3 loop: CAWRTMRDRYGYTF. The CDR3 DNA, read in part, is TGTGCCTGGAGGACGATGCGGGATCGTTATGGC. The complete variable domain, with remaining parts taken from reference TRBV30 and TRBJ1-2, reads SQTIHQWPATLVQPVGSPLSLECTVEGTSNPNLYWYRQAAGRGLQLLFYSVGIGQISSEVPQNLSASRPQDRQFILSSKKLLLSDSGFYLCAWRTMRDRYGYTFGSGTRLTVV.

About this clone itself: The read halts 3 residues ahead of the CDR3 end, with the missing end drawn from the germline J gene. V is TRBV5-6 and J is TRBJ2-5, with 7 bases fitting TRBD1. Germline V gives CDR1 SGHDT, CDR2 YYEEEE. The CDR3 runs to 15 residues. The sequenced CDR3 bases are TGTGCCAGCAGCGTACAGGGGATGGGCACAGATACC. It encodes CASSVQGMGTDT. The CDR3, in full, reads CASSVQGMGTDTQYF.

This clone showed up many times. Coverage ceases 3 residues before the CDR3 finishes, and the germline J gene fills in the end. The rearrangement links TRBV5-1 to TRBJ2-7, with 8 bases aligning to TRBD1. Germline trimming cut 2 bases from V and 3 bases from J; bases unmatched to any gene: 7. The CDR3 length is 15 residues. Per germline, CDR1 SGHRS and CDR2 YFSETQ. CDR3 residues: CASSLGGTGDYEQYF. The sequenced CDR3 bases are TGCGCCAGCAGCTTAGGTGGGACAGGAGACTACGAG.

This clone was recorded many times. The read halts 3 residues ahead of the CDR3 end, with the missing end drawn from the germline J gene. The chain recombines TRBV7-8 with TRBJ2-4; weak D call: TRBD1 (6 bases). The V and J ends lost 2 bases and 1 base respectively, with 9 bases between them. The CDR3 consists of 15 residues. Germline V gene data show CDR1 as SGHVS and CDR2 as FQNEAQ. The sequenced CDR3 bases are TGTGCCAGCAGCTTACCAGGGGAGGCCAAAAACATT. It specifies CASSLPGEAKNI. The full CDR3 is CASSLPGEAKNIQYF.

In its sample, this clone was seen many times. The read finishes 3 residues shy of the CDR3 end, and the germline J gene is used to complete it. The chain joins TRBV10-3 to TRBJ2-5; D perhaps matches TRBD2 (6 bases). The CDR3 consists of 13 residues. V lost 3 bases to trimming and J lost 4 bases, with 9 bases between them. CDR1 and CDR2 from the germline V gene are ENHRY and SYGVKD. CDR3 bases read: TGTGCCATCAGTGACCGGGACTCAGAGACC. Its translation is CAISDRDSET. The CDR3 as a whole reads CAISDRDSETQYF.

Ten or more counts support this clone. This chain's CDR3 is CASSIGTEIQPQHF. Incomplete CDR3 DNA: TGTGCCAGCAGCATCGGGACAGAAATCCAGCCC. V and J are TRBV7-2 and TRBJ1-5, with 7 bases fitting TRBD1. Read sequence stops 3 residues before the CDR3 end, and the germline J gene provides the missing end. Trimming took 5 bases from V and 7 from J; bases not matched to a gene: 8. The CDR3 has 14 amino acids. In germline, CDR1 is SGHTA, CDR2 FQGNSA.

In its sample, this clone was seen many times. The read halts 3 residues ahead of the CDR3 end, with the missing end drawn from the germline J gene. The chain couples TRBV24-1 to TRBJ2-2; 10 bases map to TRBD1. The CDR3 spans 18 residues. V trimming: 4 bases; J trimming: 1 base; junction bases outside the gene matches: 8. CDR1 and CDR2 from the germline V gene are KGHDR and SFDVKD. The sequenced part of the CDR3 DNA is TGTGCCACCAGTGAAGCTACCGGGACAGGGGTGAACACCGGGGAG. Translated, it gives CATSEATGTGVNTGE. The whole CDR3 reads CATSEATGTGVNTGELFF.